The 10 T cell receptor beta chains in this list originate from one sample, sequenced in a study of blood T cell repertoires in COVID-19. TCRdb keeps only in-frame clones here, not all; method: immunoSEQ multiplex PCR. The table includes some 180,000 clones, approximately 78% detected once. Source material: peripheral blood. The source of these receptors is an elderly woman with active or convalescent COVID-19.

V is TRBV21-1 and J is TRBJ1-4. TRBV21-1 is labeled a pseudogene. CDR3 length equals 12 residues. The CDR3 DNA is TGTGCCAGCAGGGGACTAGGTGAAAAACTGTTTTTT. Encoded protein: CASRGLGEKLFF.

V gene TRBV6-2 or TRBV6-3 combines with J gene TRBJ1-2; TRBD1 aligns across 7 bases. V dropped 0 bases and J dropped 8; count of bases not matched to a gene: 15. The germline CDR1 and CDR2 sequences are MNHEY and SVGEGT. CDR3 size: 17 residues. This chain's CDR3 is CASSYSSLVRGRRGYTF. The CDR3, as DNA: TGTGCCAGCAGTTACTCTTCGTTGGTTAGGGGGCGCCGAGGCTACACCTTC.

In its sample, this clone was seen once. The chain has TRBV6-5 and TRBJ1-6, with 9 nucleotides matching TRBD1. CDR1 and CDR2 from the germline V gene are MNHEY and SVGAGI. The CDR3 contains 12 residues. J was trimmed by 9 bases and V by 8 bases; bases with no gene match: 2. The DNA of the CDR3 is TGTGCCAGCGGGGACAGGGCTTCACCCCTCCACTTT. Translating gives CASGDRASPLHF.

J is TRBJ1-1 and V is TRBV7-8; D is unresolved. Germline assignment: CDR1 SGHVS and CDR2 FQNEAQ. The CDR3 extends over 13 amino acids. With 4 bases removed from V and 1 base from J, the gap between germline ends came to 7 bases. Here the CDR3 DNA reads TGTGCCAGCAGCTCAAGCCCGAACACTGAAGCTTTCTTT. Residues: CASSSSPNTEAFF.

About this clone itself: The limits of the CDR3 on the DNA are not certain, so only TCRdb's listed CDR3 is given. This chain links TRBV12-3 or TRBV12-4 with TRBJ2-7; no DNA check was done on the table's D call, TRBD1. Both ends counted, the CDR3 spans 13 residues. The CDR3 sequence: CASSFAEGTDEYF.

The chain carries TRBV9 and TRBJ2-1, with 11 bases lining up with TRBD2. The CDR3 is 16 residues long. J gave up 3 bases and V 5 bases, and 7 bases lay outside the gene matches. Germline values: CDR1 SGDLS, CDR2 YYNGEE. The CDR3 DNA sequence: TGTGCCAGCAGATTAGCGGGGGGGCGAAGCTACAATGAGCAGTTCTTC. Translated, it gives CASRLAGGRSYNEQFF.

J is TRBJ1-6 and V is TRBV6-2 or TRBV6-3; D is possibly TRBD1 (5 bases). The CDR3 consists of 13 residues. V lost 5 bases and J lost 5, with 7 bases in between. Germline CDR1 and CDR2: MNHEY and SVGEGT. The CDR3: CASSRTNNSPLHF. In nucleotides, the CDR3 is TGTGCCAGCAGTAGGACAAATAATTCACCCCTCCACTTT.

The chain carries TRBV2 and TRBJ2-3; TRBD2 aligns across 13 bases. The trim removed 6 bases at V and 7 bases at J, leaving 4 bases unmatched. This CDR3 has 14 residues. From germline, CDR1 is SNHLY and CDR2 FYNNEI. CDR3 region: CASRGTSGAHTQYF. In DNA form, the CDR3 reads TGTGCCAGCAGGGGGACTAGCGGGGCGCATACGCAGTATTTT. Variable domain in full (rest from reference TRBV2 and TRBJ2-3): EPEVTQTPSHQVTQMGQEVILRCVPISNHLYFYWYRQILGQKVEFLVSFYNNEISEKSEIFDDQFSVERPDGSNFTLKIRSTKLEDSAMYFCASRGTSGAHTQYFGPGTRLTVL.

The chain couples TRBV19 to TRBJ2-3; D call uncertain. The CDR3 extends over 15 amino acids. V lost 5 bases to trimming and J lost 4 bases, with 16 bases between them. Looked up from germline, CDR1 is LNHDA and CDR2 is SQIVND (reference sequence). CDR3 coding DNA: TGTGCCAGTAGTCTCGGTCGTCGTTTGGCAGATACGCAGTATTTT. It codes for CASSLGRRLADTQYF.

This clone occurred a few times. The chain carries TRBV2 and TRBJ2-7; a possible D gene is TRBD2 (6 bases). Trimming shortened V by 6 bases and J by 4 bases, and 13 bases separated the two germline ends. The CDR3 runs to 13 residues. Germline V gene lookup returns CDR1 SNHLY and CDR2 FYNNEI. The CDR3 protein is CASSFKAGYEQYF. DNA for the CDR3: TGTGCCAGCAGCTTCAAGGCGGGGTACGAGCAGTACTTC. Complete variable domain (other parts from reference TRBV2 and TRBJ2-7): EPEVTQTPSHQVTQMGQEVILRCVPISNHLYFYWYRQILGQKVEFLVSFYNNEISEKSEIFDDQFSVERPDGSNFTLKIRSTKLEDSAMYFCASSFKAGYEQYFGPGTRLTVT.